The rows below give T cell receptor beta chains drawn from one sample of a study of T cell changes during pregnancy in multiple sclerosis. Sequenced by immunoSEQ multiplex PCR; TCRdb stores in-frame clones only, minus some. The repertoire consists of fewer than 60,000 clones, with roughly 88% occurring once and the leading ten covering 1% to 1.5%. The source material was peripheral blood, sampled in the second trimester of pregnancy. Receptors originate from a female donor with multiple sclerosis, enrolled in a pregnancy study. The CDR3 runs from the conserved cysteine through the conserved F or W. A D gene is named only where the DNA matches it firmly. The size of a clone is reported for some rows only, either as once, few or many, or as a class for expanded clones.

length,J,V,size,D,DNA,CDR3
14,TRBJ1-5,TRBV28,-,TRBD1,TGTGCCACCGACAGGGGACTTAGCAATCAGCCCCAGCATTTT,CATDRGLSNQPQHF
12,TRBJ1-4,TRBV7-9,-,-,TGTGCCAGCAGCTTTGCGCGGGAAAAACTGTTTTTT,CASSFAREKLFF
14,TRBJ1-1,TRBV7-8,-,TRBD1,TGTGCCAGCAGCCTACAGGGGGGGAACACTGAAGCTTTCTTT,CASSLQGGNTEAFF
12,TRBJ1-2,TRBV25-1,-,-,TGTGCCAGCAGTCGGGCTAACTATGGCTACACCTTC,CASSRANYGYTF
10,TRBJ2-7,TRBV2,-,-,TGTGCCAGCTCAGGGGACGAGCAGTACTTC,CASSGDEQYF
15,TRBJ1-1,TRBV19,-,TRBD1,TGTGCCAGTAGTATAGAGGGTCGGGGGACAGTAGAAGCTTTCTTT,CASSIEGRGTVEAFF
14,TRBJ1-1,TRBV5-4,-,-,TGTGCCAGCAGCTTGCCGGACAGACAAACTGAAGCTTTCTTT,CASSLPDRQTEAFF
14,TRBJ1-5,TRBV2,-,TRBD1,TGTGCCAGTAGCCCGACAGGGGGCATTCAGCCCCAGCATTTT,CASSPTGGIQPQHF
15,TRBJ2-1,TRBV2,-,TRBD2,TGTGCCAGCAGACCGACTAGCGGGGGCTACAATGAGCAGTTCTTC,CASRPTSGGYNEQFF
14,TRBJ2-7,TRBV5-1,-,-,TGCGCCAGCAGCCAAACAGGGTCCTCCTACGAGCAGTACTTC,CASSQTGSSYEQYF
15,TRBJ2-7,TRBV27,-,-,TGTGCCAGCAGTTTAGGTGGGGGCCGAGGGGAAGAGCAGTACTTC,CASSLGGGRGEEQYF
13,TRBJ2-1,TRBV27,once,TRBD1,TGTGCGAGTTCGGACAGGGGGCCCGATGAGCAGTTCTTC,CASSDRGPDEQFF